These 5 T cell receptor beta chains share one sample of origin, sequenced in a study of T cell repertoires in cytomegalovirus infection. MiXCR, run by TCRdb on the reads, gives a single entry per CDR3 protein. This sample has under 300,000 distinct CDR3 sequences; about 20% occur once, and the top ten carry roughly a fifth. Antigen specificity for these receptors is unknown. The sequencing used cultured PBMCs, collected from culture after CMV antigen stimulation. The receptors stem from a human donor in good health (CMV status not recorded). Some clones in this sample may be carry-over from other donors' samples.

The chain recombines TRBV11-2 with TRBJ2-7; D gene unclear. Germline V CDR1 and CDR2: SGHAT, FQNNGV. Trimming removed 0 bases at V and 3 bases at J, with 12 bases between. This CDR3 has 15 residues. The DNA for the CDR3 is TGTGCCAGCAGCTTAGAAGGGTCCGGGCGCTACGAGCAGTACGTC. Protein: CASSLEGSGRYEQYV.

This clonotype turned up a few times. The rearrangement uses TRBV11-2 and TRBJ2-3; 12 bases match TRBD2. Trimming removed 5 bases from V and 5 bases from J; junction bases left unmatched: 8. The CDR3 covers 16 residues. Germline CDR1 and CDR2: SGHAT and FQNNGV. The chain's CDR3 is CASSPLAGGPVDTQYF. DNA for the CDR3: TGTGCCAGCAGCCCTCTAGCGGGAGGGCCTGTAGATACGCAGTATTTT.

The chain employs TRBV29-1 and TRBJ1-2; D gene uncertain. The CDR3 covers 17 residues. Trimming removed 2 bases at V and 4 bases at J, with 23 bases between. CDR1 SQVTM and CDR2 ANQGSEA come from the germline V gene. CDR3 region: CSVERTGSHFSSYGYTF. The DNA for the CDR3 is TGCAGCGTTGAAAGGACGGGGAGTCATTTCAGCTCCTATGGCTACACCTTC.

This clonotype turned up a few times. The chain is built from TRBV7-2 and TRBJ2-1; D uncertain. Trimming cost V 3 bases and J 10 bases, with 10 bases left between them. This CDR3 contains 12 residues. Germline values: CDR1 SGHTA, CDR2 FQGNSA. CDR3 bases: TGTGCCAGCAGCTTGAATTGGCCCGAGCAGTTCTTC. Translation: CASSLNWPEQFF. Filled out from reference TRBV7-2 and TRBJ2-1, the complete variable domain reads GAGVSQSPSNKVTEKGKDVELRCDPISGHTALYWYRQSLGQGLEFLIYFQGNSAPDKSGLPSDRFSAERTGGSVSTLTIQRTQQEDSAVYLCASSLNWPEQFFGPGTRLTVL.

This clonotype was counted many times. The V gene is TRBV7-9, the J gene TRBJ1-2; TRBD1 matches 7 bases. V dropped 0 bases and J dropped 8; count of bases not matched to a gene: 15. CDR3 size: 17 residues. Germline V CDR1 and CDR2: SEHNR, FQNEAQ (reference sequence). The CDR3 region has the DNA TGTGCCAGCAGCTTAGCGGCCGGACAGGTCCCATTAAGCGGCTACACCTTC. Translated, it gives CASSLAAGQVPLSGYTF.